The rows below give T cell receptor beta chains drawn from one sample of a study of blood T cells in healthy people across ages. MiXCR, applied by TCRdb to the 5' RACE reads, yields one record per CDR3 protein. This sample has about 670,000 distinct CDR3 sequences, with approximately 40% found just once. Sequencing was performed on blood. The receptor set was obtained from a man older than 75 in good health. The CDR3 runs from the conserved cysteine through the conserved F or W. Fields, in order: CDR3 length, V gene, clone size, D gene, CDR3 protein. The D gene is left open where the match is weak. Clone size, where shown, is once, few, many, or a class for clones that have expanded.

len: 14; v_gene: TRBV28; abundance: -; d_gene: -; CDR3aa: CASHRGYQYNEQYF
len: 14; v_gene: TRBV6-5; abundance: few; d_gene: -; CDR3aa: CASSPGRISYEQYF
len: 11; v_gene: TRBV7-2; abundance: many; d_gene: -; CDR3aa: CASSVKETQYF
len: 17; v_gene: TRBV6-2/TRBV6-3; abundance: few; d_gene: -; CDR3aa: CASSYVARGRNYNEQFF
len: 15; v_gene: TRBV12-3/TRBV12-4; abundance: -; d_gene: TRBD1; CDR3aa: CASSNRGQMNTEAFF
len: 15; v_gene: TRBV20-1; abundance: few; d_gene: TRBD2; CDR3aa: CSARDNSGRGSRQYF
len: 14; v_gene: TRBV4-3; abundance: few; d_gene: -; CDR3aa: CASSQALREPEQFF
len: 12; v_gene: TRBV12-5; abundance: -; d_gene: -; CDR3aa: CASGLPAGELFF
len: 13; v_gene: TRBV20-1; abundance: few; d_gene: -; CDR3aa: CSARTDGGYEQYF
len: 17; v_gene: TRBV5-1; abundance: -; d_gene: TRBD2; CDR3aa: CASSLTSTSGGAQEQFF
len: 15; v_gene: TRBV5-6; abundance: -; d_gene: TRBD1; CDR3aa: CASSLDDRGPETQYF
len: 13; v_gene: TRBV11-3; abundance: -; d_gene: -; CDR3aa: CASSLEGRGPQYF
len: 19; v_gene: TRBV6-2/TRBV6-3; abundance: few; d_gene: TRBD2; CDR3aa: CASRIRTSGVLDSYNEQFF
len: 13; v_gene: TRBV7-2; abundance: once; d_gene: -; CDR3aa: CASSFRMNQPQHF
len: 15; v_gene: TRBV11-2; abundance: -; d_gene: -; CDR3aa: CASSPLTGNTGELFF
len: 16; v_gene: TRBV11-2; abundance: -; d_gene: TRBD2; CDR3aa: CASSQRGGDSTDTQYF
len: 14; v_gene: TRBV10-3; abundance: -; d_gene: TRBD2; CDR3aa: CATSSGRVSDTQYF
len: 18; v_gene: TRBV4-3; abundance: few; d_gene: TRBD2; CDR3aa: CASSQELGGSLGTDTQYF